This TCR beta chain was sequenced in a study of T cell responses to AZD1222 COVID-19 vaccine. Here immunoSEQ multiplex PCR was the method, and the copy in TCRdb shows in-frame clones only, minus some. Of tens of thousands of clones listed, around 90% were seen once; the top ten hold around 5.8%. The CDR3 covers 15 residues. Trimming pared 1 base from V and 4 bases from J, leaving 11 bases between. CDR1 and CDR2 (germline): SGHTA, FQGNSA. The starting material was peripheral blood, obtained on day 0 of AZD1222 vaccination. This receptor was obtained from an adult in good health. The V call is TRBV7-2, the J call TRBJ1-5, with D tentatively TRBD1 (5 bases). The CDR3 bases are TGTGCCAGCAGCTTAGGAGGGGACCCGAATCAGCCCCAGCATTTT. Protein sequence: CASSLGGDPNQPQHF.